This T cell receptor beta chain was captured in a study of cytomegalovirus exposure and HLA in healthy donors. This PCR relied on a set of 60 Vbeta primers and 13 Jbeta primers. The repertoire was sequenced with immunoSEQ multiplex PCR; TCRdb's copy has only in-frame clones and lacks some. The data hold about 130,000 clones, with about 15% observed a single time. Study-level points and caveats: In a later analysis, an Asian-associated ancestry cluster reportedly showed fewer N-insertions than the roughly 690-donor mean. As a later analysis showed, a missense DCLRE1C variant was linked to trimming of TCR beta V- and J-genes.

This clone was observed a handful of times. Its antigen is unknown. The germline V and J ends were trimmed by 1 base and 2 bases, with 15 bases remaining between them. Germline lookup yields CDR1 SGHTA and CDR2 FQGNSA. The CDR3 extends over 16 amino acids. Sequencing was performed on PBMCs. The sequence was collected from a female donor in good health and CMV-seropositive. The chain uses TRBV7-2 and TRBJ2-7; TRBD2 is a possible D gene (6 bases). For the CDR3, the DNA is TGTGCCAGCAGCTTAGGGAGCGGGCATGCGGCCTACGAGCAGTACTTC. It specifies CASSLGSGHAAYEQYF.